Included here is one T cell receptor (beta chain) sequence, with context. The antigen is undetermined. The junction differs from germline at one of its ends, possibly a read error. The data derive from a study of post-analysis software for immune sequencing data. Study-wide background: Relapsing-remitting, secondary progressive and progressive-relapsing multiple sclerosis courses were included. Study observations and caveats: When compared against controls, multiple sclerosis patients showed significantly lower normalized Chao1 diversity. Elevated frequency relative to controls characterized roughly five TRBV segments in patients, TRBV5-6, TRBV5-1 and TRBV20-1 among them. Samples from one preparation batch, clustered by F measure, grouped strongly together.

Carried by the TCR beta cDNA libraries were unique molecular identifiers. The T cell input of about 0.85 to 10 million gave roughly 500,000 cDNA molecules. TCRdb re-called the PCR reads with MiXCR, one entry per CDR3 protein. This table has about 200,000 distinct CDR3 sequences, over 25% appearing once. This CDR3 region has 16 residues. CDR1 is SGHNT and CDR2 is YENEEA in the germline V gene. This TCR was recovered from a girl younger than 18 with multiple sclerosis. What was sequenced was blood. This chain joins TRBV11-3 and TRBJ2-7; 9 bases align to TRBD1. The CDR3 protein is CASSLGGTGSSYEQYF. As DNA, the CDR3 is TGTGCCAGCAGCTTAGGGGGGACAGGGAGCTCCTATGAGCAGTACTTC.